Listed here are 22 T cell receptor beta chains from one sample, sequenced in a study of blood T cell repertoires in COVID-19. This table comes from immunoSEQ multiplex PCR, and its TCRdb copy is limited to in-frame clones, with some not included. This sample yields about 270,000 clones, of which about 82% are seen a single time; about 9.1% belongs to the top ten. The sequencing input was PBMCs or T cells enriched from blood (not recorded which). The receptors were gathered from a woman between 45 and 60 years old with acute COVID-19.

The rearrangement links TRBV2 to TRBJ2-1; 10 nucleotides line up with TRBD2. Unmatched junction bases numbered 3, after V lost 6 bases and J lost 1 base. Germline loops: CDR1 SNHLY, CDR2 FYNNEI. CDR3 length: 15 residues. As DNA, the CDR3 is TGTGCCAGCAGAGGAGCGGGGGGGTCCTACAATGAGCAGTTCTTC. It codes for CASRGAGGSYNEQFF.

This clone was seen more than once but under ten times. The V call is TRBV6-6, the J call TRBJ1-5; D uncertain. The CDR3 contains 11 residues. CDR1 MNHNY and CDR2 SVGAGI come from the germline V gene (reference sequence). With 4 bases removed from V and 6 bases from J, the gap between germline ends came to 4 bases. Here the CDR3 reads CASSSSQPQHF. The CDR3, as DNA: TGTGCCAGCAGTTCGAGTCAGCCCCAGCATTTT.

The V gene is TRBV3-1 (or the pseudogene TRBV3-2), the J gene TRBJ1-1; the D is unclear. The germline gives CDR1 LGHDT, CDR2 YNNKEL (reference sequence). Trimming shortened V by 3 bases and J by 3 bases, and 5 bases separated the two germline ends. The CDR3 covers 12 residues. The CDR3 here is CASSHTDTEAFF. The CDR3 nucleotides are TGTGCCAGCAGCCACACTGACACTGAAGCTTTCTTT.

The CDR3: CASSLEERGWGYTF. Here the CDR3 DNA reads TGTGCCAGCAGCTTAGAAGAACGGGGATGGGGCTACACCTTC. The V and J genes are TRBV11-2 and TRBJ1-2, with D unclear. Germline CDR1 is SGHAT and CDR2 is FQNNGV. V was trimmed by 0 bases and J by 8 bases, leaving 13 bases between them. The CDR3 spans 14 residues.

The V and J genes are TRBV29-1 and TRBJ2-7; no clear D gene. Germline CDR1 reads SQVTM; CDR2 reads ANQGSEA. The CDR3 consists of 12 residues. Trimming pared 3 bases from V and 5 bases from J, leaving 11 bases between. The CDR3 region is CSVEVTLNEQYF. CDR3 coding DNA: TGCAGCGTTGAGGTCACTCTTAACGAGCAGTACTTC.

The gene calls are TRBV7-2 and TRBJ1-2; TRBD1 matches at 7 bases. Looked up from germline, CDR1 is SGHTA and CDR2 is FQGNSA. The CDR3 covers 14 residues. The junction had 11 bases not matched to a gene; V was cut back by 5 bases and J by 8 bases. CDR3 residues: CASSPGQAVRGYTF. The CDR3, as DNA: TGTGCCAGCAGCCCTGGACAGGCCGTAAGGGGCTACACCTTC.

This chain joins TRBV11-3 and TRBJ2-1; D is perhaps TRBD1 (6 bases). The CDR3 covers 15 residues. Germline CDR1 reads SGHNT; CDR2 reads YENEEA. With 4 bases removed from V and 2 bases from J, the gap between germline ends came to 12 bases. The DNA of the CDR3 is TGTGCCAGCAGCTCGAGACAGGTCCCCTACAATGAGCAGTTCTTC. This sequence encodes CASSSRQVPYNEQFF.

This sequence joins TRBV5-1 and TRBJ2-5, with 9 bases that match TRBD1. The germline CDR1 and CDR2 sequences are SGHRS and YFSETQ. The CDR3 is 13 amino acids. With 4 bases clipped from V and 7 bases from J, the junction kept 5 bases outside the gene matches. CDR3 sequence: CASSLGQGGTQYF. CDR3 sequence (DNA): TGCGCCAGCAGCCTGGGACAGGGCGGGACCCAGTACTTC.

V gene TRBV12-3 or TRBV12-4 combines with J gene TRBJ2-3; D is uncertain. Trimming removed 3 bases at V and 3 bases at J, with 7 bases between. The CDR3 has 13 residues. CDR3 nucleotide sequence: TGTGCCAGCAGTTTGGGCAAAACAGATACGCAGTATTTT. It codes for CASSLGKTDTQYF.

This clone was counted once. The V call is TRBV6-5, the J call TRBJ1-4, with 7 bases aligning to TRBD1. The CDR3 covers 15 residues. CDR1 is MNHEY, CDR2 SVGAGI, per germline. V shed 6 bases and J 8 bases; nucleotides not matched to a gene: 12. CDR3 DNA sequence: TGTGCCAGCAGCCCGACAGGGCGGATTGCGGAAAAACTGTTTTTT. Its translation is CASSPTGRIAEKLFF.

This chain uses TRBV5-1 with TRBJ1-6; TRBD1 agrees at 8 bases. CDR1 SGHRS and CDR2 YFSETQ come from the germline V gene. Trimming at V came to 4 bases and at J to 7 bases, leaving 10 bases not matched to a gene. The CDR3 contains 16 residues. In DNA form, the CDR3 reads TGCGCCAGCAGCACCGACGGACAGGGTCCCAATTCACCCCTCCACTTT. Protein: CASSTDGQGPNSPLHF.

This clone was picked up a small number of times. The chain uses TRBV6-6 and TRBJ2-1, with D possibly matching TRBD2 (5 bases). Trimming left V 6 bases short and J 4 bases short, with 13 bases between. This CDR3 comprises 14 residues. Germline CDR1 MNHNY, CDR2 SVGAGI (reference sequence). CDR3 region: CASSSRSDYNEQFF. The CDR3 coding sequence is TGTGCCAGCAGCTCCCGTAGCGATTACAATGAGCAGTTCTTC.

This sequence joins TRBV9 and TRBJ2-2, with 8 bases that match TRBD2. This CDR3 spans 16 amino acids. Trimming at V came to 1 base and at J to 5 bases, leaving 7 bases not matched to a gene. Per germline, CDR1 SGDLS and CDR2 YYNGEE. The CDR3: CASSVLGGGPTGELFF. CDR3 in DNA: TGTGCCAGCAGCGTATTGGGCGGGGGGCCTACCGGGGAGCTGTTTTTT.

Concerning this clone itself: This same CDR3 is encoded by further DNA sequences in the sample. V is TRBV3-1 (or the pseudogene TRBV3-2) and J is TRBJ1-2, with D possibly being TRBD1 (6 bases). The germline V gene has CDR1 LGHDT and CDR2 YNNKEL (reference sequence). The ends were cut back, 2 bases at V and 2 bases at J, with 9 bases in the middle. The CDR3 extends over 14 amino acids. The CDR3 sequence is CASSQPQGNYGYTF. CDR3 bases: TGTGCCAGCAGCCAACCACAGGGAAACTATGGCTACACCTTC.

The chain has TRBV3-1 (or the pseudogene TRBV3-2) and TRBJ2-1; 9 bases are shared with TRBD2. The trim removed 1 base at V and 4 bases at J, leaving 5 bases unmatched. The germline V gene encodes CDR1 LGHDT and CDR2 YNNKEL (reference sequence). There are 16 residues in the CDR3. The CDR3 bases are TGTGCCAGCAGCCAAGGGCTAGCGGGGATTTACAATGAGCAGTTCTTC. It codes for CASSQGLAGIYNEQFF.

The chain uses TRBV3-1 (or the pseudogene TRBV3-2) and TRBJ2-3, with D possibly TRBD2 on 7 matching bases. The ends were cut back, 3 bases at V and 3 bases at J, with 13 bases in the middle. Germline CDR1 LGHDT, CDR2 YNNKEL (reference sequence). This CDR3 contains 15 residues. CDR3 sequence reads: CASSQRGGGTDTQYF. The CDR3 nucleotides read TGTGCCAGCAGCCAGAGGGGGGGCGGGACAGATACGCAGTATTTT.

CDR3 region: CASSRGPQVGEKLFF. CDR3 DNA: TGTGCCAGCAGTAGGGGTCCCCAGGTGGGTGAAAAACTGTTTTTT. This rearrangement joins TRBV6-2 or TRBV6-3 to TRBJ1-4, with D possibly being TRBD1 (5 bases). The CDR3 sequence is 15 residues long. Trimming shortened V by 5 bases and J by 7 bases, and 17 bases separated the two germline ends. Germline V lookup: CDR1 MNHEY, CDR2 SVGEGT.

The V gene is TRBV12-3 or TRBV12-4, the J gene TRBJ1-3, with D hard to call. This CDR3 spans 13 amino acids. Trimming removed 8 bases at V and 0 bases at J, with 8 bases between. The CDR3 spells CASSTISGNTIYF. As DNA, the CDR3 is TGTGCCAGCTCGACTATCTCTGGAAACACCATATATTTT.

This sequence joins TRBV15 and TRBJ1-5; no clear D. The CDR3 runs 16 residues. Germline-derived CDR1 and CDR2 are LNHNV and YYDKDF (reference sequence). V shed 0 bases and J shed 4 bases, with 13 bases lying between them. The CDR3 DNA reads TGTGCCACCAGCAGAGAGGGGAGCGGGCGAAATCAGCCCCAGCATTTT. Residues: CATSREGSGRNQPQHF.

The chain links TRBV10-2 to TRBJ1-1; 7 bases align to TRBD1. The CDR3 contains 17 residues. CDR1 is WSHSY, CDR2 SAAADI, per germline. Germline trimming cut 3 bases from V and 3 bases from J; bases unmatched to any gene: 13. The CDR3 reads CASSDYDTDRMHTEAFF. The CDR3 DNA reads as TGCGCCAGCAGTGACTATGACACGGACAGGATGCACACTGAAGCTTTCTTT.

This clone was seen at least ten times. The V gene is TRBV6-5, the J gene TRBJ1-5; 9 bases map to TRBD1. V trimming: 0 bases; J trimming: 6 bases; junction bases outside the gene matches: 3. Germline CDR1 reads MNHEY; CDR2 reads SVGAGI. The CDR3 consists of 15 residues. The CDR3 protein is CASSYSGTGSQPQHF. CDR3 DNA sequence: TGTGCCAGCAGTTACTCGGGGACAGGGAGTCAGCCCCAGCATTTT.

This clone was detected a few times. The V and J genes are TRBV29-1 and TRBJ1-3; 7 nucleotides align to TRBD1. V lost 6 bases to trimming and J lost 2 bases; unmatched junction nucleotides: 4. This CDR3 has 13 amino acids. Germline CDR1 is SQVTM and CDR2 is ANQGSEA. CDR3 nucleotide sequence: TGCAGCGTGACAGGGAATCCTGGAAACACCATATATTTT. It specifies CSVTGNPGNTIYF.